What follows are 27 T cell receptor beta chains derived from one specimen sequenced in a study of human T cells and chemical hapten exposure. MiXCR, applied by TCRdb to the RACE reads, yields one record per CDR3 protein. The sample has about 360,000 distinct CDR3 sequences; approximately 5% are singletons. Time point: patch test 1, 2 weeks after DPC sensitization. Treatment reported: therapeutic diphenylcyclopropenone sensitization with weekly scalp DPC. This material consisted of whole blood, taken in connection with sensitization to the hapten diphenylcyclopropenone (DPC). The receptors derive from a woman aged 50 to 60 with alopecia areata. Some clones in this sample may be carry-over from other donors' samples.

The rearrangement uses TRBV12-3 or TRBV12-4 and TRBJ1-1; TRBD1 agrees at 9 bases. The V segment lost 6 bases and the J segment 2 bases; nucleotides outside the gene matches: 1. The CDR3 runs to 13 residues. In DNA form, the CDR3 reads TGTGCCAGCAGGACAGGGGGAAACACTGAAGCTTTCTTT. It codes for CASRTGGNTEAFF.

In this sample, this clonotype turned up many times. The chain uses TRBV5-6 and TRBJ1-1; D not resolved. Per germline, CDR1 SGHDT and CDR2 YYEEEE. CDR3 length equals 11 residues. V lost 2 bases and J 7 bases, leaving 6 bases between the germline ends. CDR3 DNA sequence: TGTGCCAGCAGCTTAGGCTATGAAGCTTTCTTT. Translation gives CASSLGYEAFF.

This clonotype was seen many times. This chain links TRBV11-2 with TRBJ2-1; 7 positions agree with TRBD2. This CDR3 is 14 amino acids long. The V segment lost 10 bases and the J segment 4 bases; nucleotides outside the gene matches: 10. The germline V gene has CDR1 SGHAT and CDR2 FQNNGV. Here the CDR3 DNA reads TGTGCCATCCTCAGAGCGGGGCCATACAATGAGCAGTTCTTC. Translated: CAILRAGPYNEQFF.

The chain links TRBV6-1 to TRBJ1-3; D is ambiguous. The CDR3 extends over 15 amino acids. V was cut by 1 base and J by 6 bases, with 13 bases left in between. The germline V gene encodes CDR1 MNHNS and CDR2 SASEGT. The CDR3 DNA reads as TGTGCCAGCAGTGAAGACTGGGTAGGGTCAAACACCATATATTTT. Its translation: CASSEDWVGSNTIYF.

In DNA form, the CDR3 reads TGCGCCAGCAGCCAAGGGAGCGGGCGGGGTGAGCAGTTCTTC. Its translation is CASSQGSGRGEQFF. The V gene is TRBV4-3, the J gene TRBJ2-1, with TRBD2 as a possible D gene (6 bases). The CDR3 extends over 14 amino acids. V was shortened by 1 base and J by 9 bases, with 13 bases between the two germline ends. The germline V gene has CDR1 LGHNA and CDR2 YSLEER.

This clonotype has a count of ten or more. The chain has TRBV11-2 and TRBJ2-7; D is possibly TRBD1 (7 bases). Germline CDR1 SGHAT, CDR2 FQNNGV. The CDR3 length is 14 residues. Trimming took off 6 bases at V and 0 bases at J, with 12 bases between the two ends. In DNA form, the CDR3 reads TGTGCCAGCAGTCGCGGGACAGACTCCTACGAGCAGTACTTC. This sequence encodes CASSRGTDSYEQYF.

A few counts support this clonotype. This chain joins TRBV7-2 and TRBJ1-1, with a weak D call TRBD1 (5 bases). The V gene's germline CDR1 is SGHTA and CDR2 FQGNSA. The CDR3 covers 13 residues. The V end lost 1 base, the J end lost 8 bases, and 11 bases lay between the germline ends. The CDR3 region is CASSLEAGGEAFF. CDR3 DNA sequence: TGTGCCAGCAGCTTAGAAGCCGGGGGAGAAGCTTTCTTT.

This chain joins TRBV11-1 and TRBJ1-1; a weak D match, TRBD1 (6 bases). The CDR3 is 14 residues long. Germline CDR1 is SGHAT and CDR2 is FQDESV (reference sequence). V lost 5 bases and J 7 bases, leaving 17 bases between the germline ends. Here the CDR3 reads CASSPRTAGNEAFF. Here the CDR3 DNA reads TGTGCCAGCAGCCCCCGGACAGCGGGGAATGAAGCTTTCTTT.

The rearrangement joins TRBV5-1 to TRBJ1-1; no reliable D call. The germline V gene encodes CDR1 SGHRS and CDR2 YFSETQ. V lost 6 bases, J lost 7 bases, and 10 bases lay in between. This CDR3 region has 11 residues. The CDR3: CASTLNGEAFF. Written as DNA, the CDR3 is TGCGCCAGCACCCTAAACGGTGAAGCTTTCTTT.

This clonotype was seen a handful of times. CDR3 in amino acids: CASSPGVGRQETQYF. Written as DNA, the CDR3 is TGTGCCAGCTCACCAGGGGTCGGACGGCAAGAGACCCAGTACTTC. This chain links TRBV18 with TRBJ2-5; no reliable D call. Germline CDR1 is KGHSH and CDR2 is LQKENI. The CDR3 runs to 15 residues. The V end lost 2 bases, the J end lost 2 bases, and 12 bases lay between the germline ends.

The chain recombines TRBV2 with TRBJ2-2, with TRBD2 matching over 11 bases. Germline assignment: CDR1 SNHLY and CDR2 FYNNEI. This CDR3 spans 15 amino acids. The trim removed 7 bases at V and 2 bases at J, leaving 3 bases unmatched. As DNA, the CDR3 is TGTGCCAGCAAAGGGACTAGCGGTAACACCGGGGAGCTGTTTTTT. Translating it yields CASKGTSGNTGELFF.

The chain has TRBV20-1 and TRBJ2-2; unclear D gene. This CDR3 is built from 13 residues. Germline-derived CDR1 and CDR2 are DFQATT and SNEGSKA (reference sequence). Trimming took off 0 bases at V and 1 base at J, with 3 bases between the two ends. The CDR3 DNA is TGCAGTGCTAGAGAGGGGAACACCGGGGAGCTGTTTTTT. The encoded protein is CSAREGNTGELFF.

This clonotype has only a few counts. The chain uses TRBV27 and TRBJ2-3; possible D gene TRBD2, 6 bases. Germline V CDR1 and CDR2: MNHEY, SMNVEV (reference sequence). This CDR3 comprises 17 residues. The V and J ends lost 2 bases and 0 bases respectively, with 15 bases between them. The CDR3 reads CASSLMASEFSTDTQYF. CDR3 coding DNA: TGTGCCAGCAGTTTAATGGCTAGCGAATTTAGCACAGATACGCAGTATTTT.

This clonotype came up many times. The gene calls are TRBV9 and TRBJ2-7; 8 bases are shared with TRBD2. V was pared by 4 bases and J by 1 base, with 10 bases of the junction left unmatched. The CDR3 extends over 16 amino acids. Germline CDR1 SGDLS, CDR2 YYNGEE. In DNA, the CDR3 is TGTGCCAGCAGCCCAGGCGTCGGGGGGGCATCCTACGAGCAGTACTTC. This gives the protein CASSPGVGGASYEQYF.

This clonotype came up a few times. Here the CDR3 reads CASSPRQPNTYEQYF. The CDR3 region has the DNA TGCGCCAGCAGCCCGAGACAGCCCAACACCTACGAGCAGTACTTC. The rearrangement links TRBV4-3 to TRBJ2-7; a weak D match, TRBD1 (5 bases). V was cut by 4 bases and J by 2 bases, with 15 bases left in between. CDR1 is LGHNA and CDR2 is YSLEER in the germline V gene. This CDR3 spans 15 amino acids.

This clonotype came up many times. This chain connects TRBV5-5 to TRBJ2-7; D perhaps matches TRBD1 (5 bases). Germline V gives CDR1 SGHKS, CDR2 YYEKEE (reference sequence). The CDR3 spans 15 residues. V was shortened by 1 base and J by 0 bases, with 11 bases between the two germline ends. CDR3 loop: CASSLRSQGSYEQYF. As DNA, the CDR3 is TGTGCCAGCAGCTTGCGCTCCCAGGGCTCCTACGAGCAGTACTTC.

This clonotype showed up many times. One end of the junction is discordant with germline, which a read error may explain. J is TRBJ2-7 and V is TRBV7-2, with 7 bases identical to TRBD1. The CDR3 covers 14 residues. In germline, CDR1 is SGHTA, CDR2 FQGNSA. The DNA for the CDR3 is TGTGCCAGCAGCTTAGCGGTGTGGACAGGCCCGCCCAACTTC. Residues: CASSLAVWTGPPNF.

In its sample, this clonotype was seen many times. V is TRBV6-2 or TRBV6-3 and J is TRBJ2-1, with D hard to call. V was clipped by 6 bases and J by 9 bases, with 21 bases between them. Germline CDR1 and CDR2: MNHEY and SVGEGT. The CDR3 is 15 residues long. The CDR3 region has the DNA TGTGCCAGCAGCCTCCCGCGCGCGTCCCCGCCTGAGCAGTTCTTC. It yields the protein CASSLPRASPPEQFF.

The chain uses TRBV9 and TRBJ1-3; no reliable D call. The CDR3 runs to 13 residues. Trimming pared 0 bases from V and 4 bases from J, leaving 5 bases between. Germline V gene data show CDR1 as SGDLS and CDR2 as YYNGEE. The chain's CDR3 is CASSVDPGNTIYF. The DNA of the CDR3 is TGTGCCAGCAGCGTAGATCCGGGAAACACCATATATTTT.

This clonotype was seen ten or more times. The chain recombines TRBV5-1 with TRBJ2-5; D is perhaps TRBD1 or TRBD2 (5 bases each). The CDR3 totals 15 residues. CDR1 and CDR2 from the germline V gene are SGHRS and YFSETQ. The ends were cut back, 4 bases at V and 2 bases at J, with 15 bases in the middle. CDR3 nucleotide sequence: TGCGCCAGCAGCCCATTTCCGGGGCCACAAGAGACCCAGTACTTC. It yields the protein CASSPFPGPQETQYF.

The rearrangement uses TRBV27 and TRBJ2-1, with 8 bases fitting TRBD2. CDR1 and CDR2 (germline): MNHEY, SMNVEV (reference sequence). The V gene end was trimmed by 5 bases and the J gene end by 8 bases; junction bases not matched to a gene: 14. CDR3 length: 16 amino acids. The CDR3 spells CASSPDRAGGVDEQFF. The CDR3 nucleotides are TGTGCCAGCAGTCCTGATAGGGCGGGAGGAGTTGATGAGCAGTTCTTC.

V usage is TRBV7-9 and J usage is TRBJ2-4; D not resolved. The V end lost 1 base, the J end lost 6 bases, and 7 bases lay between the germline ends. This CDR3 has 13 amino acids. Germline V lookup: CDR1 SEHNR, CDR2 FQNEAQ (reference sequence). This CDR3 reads CASSLDEANIQYF. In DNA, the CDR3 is TGTGCCAGCAGCTTAGACGAGGCAAACATTCAGTACTTC.

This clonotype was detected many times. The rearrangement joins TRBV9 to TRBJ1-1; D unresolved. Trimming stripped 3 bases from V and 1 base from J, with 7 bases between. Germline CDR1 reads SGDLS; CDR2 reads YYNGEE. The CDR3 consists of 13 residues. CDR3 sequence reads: CASSAGPNTEAFF. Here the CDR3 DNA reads TGTGCCAGCAGCGCCGGCCCGAACACTGAAGCTTTCTTT. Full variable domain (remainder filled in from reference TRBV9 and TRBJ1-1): DSGVTQTPKHLITATGQRVTLRCSPRSGDLSVYWYQQSLDQGLQFLIQYYNGEERAKGNILERFSAQQFPDLHSELNLSSLELGDSALYFCASSAGPNTEAFFGQGTRLTVV.

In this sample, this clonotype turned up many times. In DNA, the CDR3 is TGTGCCAGCTCACCACCGGGCCAGGCTCGCTCTGGAAACACCATATATTTT. This translates into CASSPPGQARSGNTIYF. The chain couples TRBV18 to TRBJ1-3; no definite D call. CDR1 is KGHSH and CDR2 is LQKENI in the germline V gene. The CDR3 runs 17 residues. Deletions cut 0 bases from V and 0 bases from J, with 12 bases between.

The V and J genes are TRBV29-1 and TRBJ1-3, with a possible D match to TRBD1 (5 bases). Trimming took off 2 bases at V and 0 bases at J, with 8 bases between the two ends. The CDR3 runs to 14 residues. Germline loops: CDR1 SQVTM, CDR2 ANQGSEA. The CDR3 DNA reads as TGCAGCGTTGAAAAGGGGTTCTCTGGAAACACCATATATTTT. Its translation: CSVEKGFSGNTIYF. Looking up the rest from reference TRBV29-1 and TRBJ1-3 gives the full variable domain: SAVISQKPSRDICQRGTSLTIQCQVDSQVTMMFWYRQQPGQSLTLIATANQGSEATYESGFVIDKFPISRPNLTFSTLTVSNMSPEDSSIYLCSVEKGFSGNTIYFGEGSWLTVV.

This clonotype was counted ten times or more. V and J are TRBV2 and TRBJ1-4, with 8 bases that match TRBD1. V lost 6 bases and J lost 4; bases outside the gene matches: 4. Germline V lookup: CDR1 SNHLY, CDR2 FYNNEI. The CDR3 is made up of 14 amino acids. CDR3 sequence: CASRGTGYNEKLFF. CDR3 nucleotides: TGTGCCAGCAGAGGGACAGGTTATAATGAAAAACTGTTTTTT.

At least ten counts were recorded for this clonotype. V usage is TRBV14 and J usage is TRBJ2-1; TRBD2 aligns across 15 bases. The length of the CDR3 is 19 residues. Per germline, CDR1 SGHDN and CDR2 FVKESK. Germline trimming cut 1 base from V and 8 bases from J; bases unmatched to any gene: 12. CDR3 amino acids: CASSQVFPQGTSGRHEQFF. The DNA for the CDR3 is TGTGCCAGCAGCCAAGTCTTCCCCCAGGGGACTAGCGGGAGGCATGAGCAGTTCTTC.